This is a list of T cell receptor beta chains from one sample in a study of blood T cell repertoires in COVID-19. Measured with immunoSEQ multiplex PCR; TCRdb has only the in-frame clones, and not every one. The sample has approximately 120,000 clones, 84% seen once. The sample was peripheral blood. These receptors all stem from a woman at least 80 years old with active or convalescent COVID-19. Both conserved end residues are trimmed from each CDR3. The size entry is marked missing in some rows and otherwise reads once, few, many or a size class.

j_gene | abundance | v_gene | CDR3aa
TRBJ1-5 | few | TRBV28 | ASSLAGPYSNQPQH
TRBJ1-2 | NA | TRBV28 | ASSTTGDNYGYT
TRBJ2-1 | NA | TRBV7-9 | ASSSLNSGVQAV
TRBJ1-4 | NA | TRBV7-9 | ASSPTWRQGRKGGKLF
TRBJ2-1 | NA | TRBV5-4 | ASSPLGINEQF
TRBJ2-7 | NA | TRBV5-1 | ASSISGPNYEQY
TRBJ1-2 | NA | TRBV10-3 | ATKDRGEGYT
TRBJ1-5 | NA | TRBV6-6 | ASERNSNQPQH
TRBJ2-2 | NA | TRBV19 | ASSTVAGTRNGELF
TRBJ2-1 | NA | TRBV28 | ASSLLGTSGSNEQF
TRBJ2-7 | NA | TRBV6-5 | ASSYRDRGSYEQY
TRBJ2-1 | NA | TRBV4-2 | ASSQDSSGGSSYNEQF
TRBJ2-2 | NA | TRBV5-6 | ASSRPRPGLANGELF
TRBJ2-7 | NA | TRBV28 | ASGQRGIRGDEQY
TRBJ1-5 | few | TRBV19 | ASSIPLGRGAGNQPQH
TRBJ2-1 | NA | TRBV2 | ASSERGQSYNEQF
TRBJ2-1 | few | TRBV7-6 | ASSLITSGGYNEQF
TRBJ1-5 | NA | TRBV5-1 | ASSLAGIGNQPQH
TRBJ1-4 | once | TRBV5-1 | ASSLVEGALTNEKLF
TRBJ2-3 | once | TRBV19 | ASSGASGSGDTQY
TRBJ2-1 | NA | TRBV7-2 | ASSAGVDEQF
TRBJ2-7 | NA | TRBV6-1 | ASGQTGYEQY